This T cell receptor (beta chain) was profiled in a study of control samples from healthy donors and cancer patients. The table came from immunoSEQ multiplex PCR; TCRdb's copy has only in-frame clones and leaves some out. Of approximately 90,000 clones detected, around 86% appear once; the ten largest clones hold around 21%. The V end was cut by 0 bases, the J end by 8 bases, with 12 bases between. The CDR3 runs to 14 residues. Germline V lookup: CDR1 SGHAT, CDR2 FQNNGV. Sequencing used blood. The chain employs TRBV11-2 and TRBJ2-3; possible D gene TRBD1, 5 bases. The origin of this receptor is a man between 25 and 39 years old in good health. The CDR3 loop reads CASSLEMGLGTQYF. The CDR3 coding sequence is TGTGCCAGCAGCTTAGAGATGGGGCTAGGTACGCAGTATTTT.